Below are 26 T cell receptor beta chains sequenced from a single sample in a study of cytomegalovirus exposure and HLA in healthy donors. Profiled with immunoSEQ multiplex PCR; TCRdb holds only in-frame clones, not every one. Of about 310,000 clones listed, around 90% are singletons. The sample taken for sequencing was PBMCs. These receptors came from a man between 25 and 39 years old in good health and CMV-seronegative.

V gene TRBV27 combines with J gene TRBJ2-7; TRBD1 aligns across 7 bases. The CDR3 runs 14 residues. The J segment lost 5 bases and the V segment lost 5 bases, leaving 9 bases of the junction unmatched. Germline V gene sequence: CDR1 MNHEY, CDR2 SMNVEV (reference sequence). In nucleotides, the CDR3 is TGTGCCAGCAGTCCGTCGACAGGGTTCAACGAGCAGTACTTC. It specifies CASSPSTGFNEQYF.

The rearrangement joins TRBV6-1 to TRBJ1-5, with no clear D. V lost 0 bases, J lost 3 bases, and 9 bases lay in between. Looked up from germline, CDR1 is MNHNS and CDR2 is SASEGT. The CDR3 has 15 amino acids. CDR3 amino acids: CASSEARANNQPQHF. The CDR3 nucleotides read TGTGCCAGCAGTGAAGCGCGGGCCAACAATCAGCCCCAGCATTTT.

The J gene is TRBJ1-1, the V gene TRBV5-1, with a tentative D call TRBD1 (6 bases). The CDR3 runs 14 residues. CDR1 is SGHRS and CDR2 is YFSETQ in the germline V gene. V lost 3 bases and J lost 4, with 13 bases in between. CDR3 sequence: CASSSPGAGTEAFF. In DNA, the CDR3 is TGCGCCAGCAGCTCCCCAGGGGCTGGCACTGAAGCTTTCTTT.

The V and J genes are TRBV5-1 and TRBJ2-2, with TRBD1 as a possible D gene (5 bases). Trimming took 4 bases from V and 2 from J, leaving 9 bases between them. Germline CDR1 is SGHRS and CDR2 is YFSETQ. The CDR3 spans 14 residues. This CDR3 reads CASSLDSNTGELFF. The CDR3 bases are TGCGCCAGCAGCCTAGACAGCAACACCGGGGAGCTGTTTTTT.

The chain has TRBV7-2 and TRBJ2-1; a possible D gene is TRBD2 (7 bases). The ends were cut back, 5 bases at V and 1 base at J, with 18 bases in the middle. The CDR3 extends over 17 amino acids. CDR1 is SGHTA, CDR2 FQGNSA, per germline. In DNA form, the CDR3 reads TGTGCCAGCAGCCGGAGCGGCGGGGGCCTTTCCTACAATGAGCAGTTCTTC. Its protein is CASSRSGGGLSYNEQFF.

The genes are TRBV27 and TRBJ2-1, with 8 bases aligning to TRBD1. The junction had 6 bases not matched to a gene; V was cut back by 5 bases and J by 3 bases. The CDR3 contains 15 residues. CDR1 and CDR2 (germline): MNHEY, SMNVEV (reference sequence). The CDR3 here is CASSGPGQVYNEQFF. The CDR3 region has the DNA TGTGCCAGCAGTGGACCGGGACAGGTCTACAATGAGCAGTTCTTC.

V gene TRBV19 combines with J gene TRBJ2-1, with 11 bases identical to TRBD2. Losses at the gene ends were 4 bases for V and 4 bases for J; bases not matched to a gene: 0. Per germline, CDR1 LNHDA and CDR2 SQIVND (reference sequence). CDR3 length: 14 residues. CDR3: CASSTSGGYNEQFF. In DNA form, the CDR3 reads TGTGCCAGTAGTACTAGCGGGGGGTACAATGAGCAGTTCTTC.

The gene calls are TRBV7-9 and TRBJ1-2, with a tentative D call TRBD1 (5 bases). The CDR3 runs 13 residues. In germline, CDR1 is SEHNR, CDR2 FQNEAQ (reference sequence). Trimming stripped 5 bases from V and 5 bases from J, with 12 bases between. In DNA form, the CDR3 reads TGTGCCAGCAGCATCCCAGGGCCATATGGCTACACCTTC. This codes for CASSIPGPYGYTF.

The chain employs TRBV2 and TRBJ1-1; 7 bases align to TRBD1. Germline values: CDR1 SNHLY, CDR2 FYNNEI. The CDR3 has 14 amino acids. Trimming cost V 7 bases and J 1 base; bases outside gene matches: 6. The CDR3 nucleotides are TGTGCCAGCACCGCGACAGGGAGGAACACTGAAGCTTTCTTT. It encodes CASTATGRNTEAFF. The variable domain in full, completed from reference TRBV2 and TRBJ1-1, reads EPEVTQTPSHQVTQMGQEVILRCVPISNHLYFYWYRQILGQKVEFLVSFYNNEISEKSEIFDDQFSVERPDGSNFTLKIRSTKLEDSAMYFCASTATGRNTEAFFGQGTRLTVV.

This clone was detected only a few times. The chain combines TRBV4-2 with TRBJ2-7; D gene ambiguous. This CDR3 has 12 residues. Germline values: CDR1 LGHNA, CDR2 YNFKEQ. Trimming shortened V by 0 bases and J by 3 bases, and 3 bases separated the two germline ends. CDR3 region: CASSQDYYEQYF. CDR3 coding DNA: TGTGCCAGCAGCCAAGATTACTACGAGCAGTACTTC.

The genes are TRBV7-2 and TRBJ2-1, with TRBD2 identical over 9 bases. CDR3 size: 14 residues. J gave up 6 bases and V 1 base, and 1 base lay outside the gene matches. CDR1 is SGHTA, CDR2 FQGNSA, per germline. The CDR3, as DNA: TGTGCCAGCAGCTTAGTAGCGGGGGTCAATGAGCAGTTCTTC. This encodes CASSLVAGVNEQFF.

This chain links TRBV18 with TRBJ1-5; 8 nucleotides agree with TRBD1. Germline assignment: CDR1 KGHSH and CDR2 LQKENI. This CDR3 spans 13 amino acids. V lost 8 bases, J lost 7 bases, and 7 bases stayed unmatched. Here the CDR3 reads CASHLDRGQPQHF. The CDR3 DNA reads as TGTGCCAGCCATCTTGACAGGGGACAGCCCCAGCATTTT.

This chain links TRBV5-1 with TRBJ2-5, with D possibly TRBD1 on 6 matching bases. Between the trimmed V and J ends, which lost 3 bases and 5 bases, there was a span of 23 bases. Germline loops: CDR1 SGHRS, CDR2 YFSETQ. The CDR3 is 17 amino acids. The CDR3: CASSSLTPGTPFETQYF. The CDR3 coding sequence is TGCGCCAGCAGCTCCCTAACCCCCGGGACACCATTTGAGACCCAGTACTTC.

This rearrangement joins TRBV6-1 to TRBJ1-1; a possible D gene is TRBD1 (6 bases). V lost 7 bases to trimming and J lost 5 bases, with 14 bases between them. CDR3 size: 13 residues. Germline V gives CDR1 MNHNS, CDR2 SASEGT. CDR3 bases: TGTGCCAGCATGGGCAGGGGTGGAACTGAAGCTTTCTTT. It is translated as CASMGRGGTEAFF.

J is TRBJ2-7 and V is TRBV5-1; D may be TRBD2 (6 bases). The germline CDR1 and CDR2 sequences are SGHRS and YFSETQ. With 7 bases removed from V and 4 bases from J, the gap between germline ends came to 18 bases. This CDR3 is built from 14 residues. This chain's CDR3 is CASREGGAEYEQYF. The CDR3 DNA reads TGCGCCAGCCGAGAAGGAGGGGCAGAATACGAGCAGTACTTC.

The chain links TRBV30 to TRBJ1-1; TRBD1 aligns across 7 bases. Germline CDR1 reads GTSNPN; CDR2 reads SVGIG (reference sequence). This CDR3 has 12 residues. The trim removed 5 bases at V and 3 bases at J, leaving 3 bases unmatched. The CDR3 loop is CAWGTEDTEAFF. In nucleotides, the CDR3 is TGTGCCTGGGGGACAGAGGACACTGAAGCTTTCTTT.

The chain is built from TRBV7-2 and TRBJ1-4; possibly TRBD1 for D (5 bases). The V gene's germline CDR1 is SGHTA and CDR2 FQGNSA. This CDR3 has 14 amino acids. V dropped 5 bases and J dropped 13 bases, with 20 bases sitting between them. The CDR3 DNA reads TGTGCCAGCAGCCCGCCTCCAAGTGGGACTTCACTGTTTTTT. Amino acid sequence: CASSPPPSGTSLFF.

The rearrangement uses TRBV19 and TRBJ2-6; the D gene is possibly TRBD2 (5 bases). V was cut by 3 bases and J by 0 bases, with 6 bases left in between. Germline V lookup: CDR1 LNHDA, CDR2 SQIVND (reference sequence). This CDR3 comprises 15 residues. This chain's CDR3 is CASSIGSSGANVLTF. CDR3 sequence (DNA): TGTGCCAGTAGTATTGGGAGCTCTGGGGCCAACGTCCTGACTTTC.

The genes are TRBV18 and TRBJ1-1; 7 positions agree with TRBD1. V gave up 4 bases and J gave up 0 bases; unmatched junction bases: 2. The germline V gene encodes CDR1 KGHSH and CDR2 LQKENI. CDR3 length: 14 residues. The CDR3 sequence: CASSRQGLNTEAFF. In nucleotides, the CDR3 is TGTGCCAGCTCACGACAGGGATTGAACACTGAAGCTTTCTTT. Complete variable domain (other parts from reference TRBV18 and TRBJ1-1): NAGVMQNPRHLVRRRGQEARLRCSPMKGHSHVYWYRQLPEEGLKFMVYLQKENIIDESGMPKERFSAEFPKEGPSILRIQQVVRGDSAAYFCASSRQGLNTEAFFGQGTRLTVV.

The gene calls are TRBV7-2 and TRBJ1-4; a possible D gene is TRBD1 (6 bases). V gave up 6 bases and J gave up 7 bases, with 15 bases separating them. CDR3 length: 14 residues. The V gene's germline CDR1 is SGHTA and CDR2 FQGNSA. CDR3 protein: CASSSQGRGEKLFF. Here the CDR3 DNA reads TGTGCCAGCAGTTCCCAGGGGAGAGGTGAAAAACTGTTTTTT.

The chain is built from TRBV4-1 and TRBJ2-6; D may be TRBD2 (5 bases). Between the trimmed V and J ends, which lost 4 bases and 1 base, there was a span of 20 bases. The CDR3 has 19 residues. Per germline, CDR1 MGHRA and CDR2 YSYEKL. The CDR3 loop reads CASSRGRGRVSSGANVLTF. DNA of the CDR3: TGCGCCAGCAGCCGGGGTCGGGGAAGGGTGAGTTCTGGGGCCAACGTCCTGACTTTC.

The V gene is TRBV13, the J gene TRBJ1-5; no firm D call. The CDR3 spans 14 residues. Germline CDR1 and CDR2: PRHDT and FYEKMQ (reference sequence). The V and J ends lost 5 bases and 6 bases respectively, with 14 bases between them. CDR3 region: CASSLLGAGQPQHF. CDR3 bases: TGTGCCAGCAGCCTCCTTGGAGCGGGTCAGCCCCAGCATTTT.

The chain combines TRBV4-3 with TRBJ2-1; 12 bases agree with TRBD1. CDR1 is LGHNA and CDR2 is YSLEER in the germline V gene. The CDR3 is 16 residues long. V dropped 2 bases and J dropped 7; count of bases not matched to a gene: 6. Written as DNA, the CDR3 is TGCGCCAGCAGCCAAAACCGGGACAGGGGGCTGAATGAGCAGTTCTTC. Translated: CASSQNRDRGLNEQFF.

The chain employs TRBV6-5 and TRBJ2-7; TRBD2 might be the D (5 bases). Looked up from germline, CDR1 is MNHEY and CDR2 is SVGAGI. Trimming took off 2 bases at V and 3 bases at J, with 11 bases between the two ends. The CDR3 has 14 residues. The CDR3 sequence: CASSYTGMGYEQYF. CDR3 bases: TGTGCCAGCAGTTACACGGGGATGGGCTACGAGCAGTACTTC.

V usage is TRBV27 and J usage is TRBJ1-5; 8 bases agree with TRBD1. J gave up 4 bases and V 1 base, and 12 bases lay outside the gene matches. The CDR3 runs to 18 residues. Germline assignment: CDR1 MNHEY and CDR2 SMNVEV (reference sequence). The chain's CDR3 is CASSLWAGGNGFNQPQHF. The DNA of the CDR3 is TGTGCCAGCAGTTTATGGGCAGGGGGCAATGGTTTTAATCAGCCCCAGCATTTT.

This clone was counted a single time. The CDR3 DNA reads TGCGCCAGCAGCTCGGCCGGGACTGAAGCTTTCTTT. Its translation: CASSSAGTEAFF. The gene calls are TRBV5-1 and TRBJ1-1; D uncertain. V lost 3 bases and J 5 bases, leaving 8 bases between the germline ends. Germline V gene lookup returns CDR1 SGHRS and CDR2 YFSETQ. The CDR3 loop spans 12 amino acids.